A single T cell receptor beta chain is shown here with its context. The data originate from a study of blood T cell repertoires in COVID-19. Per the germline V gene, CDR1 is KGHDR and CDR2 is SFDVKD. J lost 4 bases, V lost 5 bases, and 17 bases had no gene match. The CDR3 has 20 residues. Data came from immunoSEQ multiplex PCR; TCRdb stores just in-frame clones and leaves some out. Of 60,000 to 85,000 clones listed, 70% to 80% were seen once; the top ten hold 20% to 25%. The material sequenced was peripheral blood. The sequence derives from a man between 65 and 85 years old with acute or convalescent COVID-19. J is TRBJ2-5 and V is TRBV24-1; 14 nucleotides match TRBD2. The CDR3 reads CATSARLAGGPGLARETQYF. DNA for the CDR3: TGTGCCACCAGTGCCCGACTAGCGGGAGGGCCCGGTCTGGCGCGAGAGACCCAGTACTTC.